These T cell receptor beta chains were read from a single sample in a study of beta chain features in type 1 diabetes. The table came from immunoSEQ multiplex PCR; TCRdb's copy has only in-frame clones and leaves some out. The profile shows approximately 250,000 clones, approximately 11% of them singletons. What was sequenced was naive CD4+ T cells from blood. These TCRs come from a man aged 30 to 45 with type 1 diabetes. Each CDR3 is given with its conserved first and last residue. The D gene is left open where the match is weak. Rows may omit the clone size; those that give it use once, few, many or a size class.

D gene	CDR3 length	J gene	V gene	clone size	CDR3 DNA	CDR3 protein
NA	13	TRBJ2-2	TRBV25-1	few	TGTGCCAGCACCGCGCGAGTAACCGGGGAGCTGTTTTTT	CASTARVTGELFF
NA	13	TRBJ1-5	TRBV2	few	TGTGCCAGCAATAGTCGATCGCCGCAGCCCCAGCATTTT	CASNSRSPQPQHF
TRBD2	17	TRBJ2-5	TRBV9	NA	TGTGCCAGCAGCGTATCCTTCCGGACTAGCGGACAAGAGACCCAGTACTTC	CASSVSFRTSGQETQYF
TRBD1	15	TRBJ1-6	TRBV5-1	few	TGCGCCAGCAGCCTTCGGACAGGGGGTGTATCTCCCCTCCACTTT	CASSLRTGGVSPLHF
TRBD2	15	TRBJ2-1	TRBV11-2	NA	TGTGCCAGCAGCCCAAGCGGGAGGACCTACAATGAGCAGTTCTTC	CASSPSGRTYNEQFF
NA	13	TRBJ1-1	TRBV9	NA	TGTGCCAGCAGCACAGACATCAACACTGAAGCTTTCTTT	CASSTDINTEAFF
TRBD1	12	TRBJ2-3	TRBV6-5	NA	TGTGCCAGCAGCATCGACAGGGTTAAGCAGTATTTT	CASSIDRVKQYF
TRBD1	14	TRBJ1-4	TRBV30	NA	TGTGCCTGGGCTCCCGGGACAGGGAATGAAAAACTGTTTTTT	CAWAPGTGNEKLFF
NA	12	TRBJ2-7	TRBV30	few	TGTGCCTGGAGCCCAGGCCCCAGGGAGCAGTACTTC	CAWSPGPREQYF
TRBD2	13	TRBJ2-1	TRBV6-4	NA	TGTGCCAGCAGCGGGACTAGCCTGGGGGTTCAGTTCTTC	CASSGTSLGVQFF
NA	13	TRBJ1-1	TRBV5-1	NA	TGCGCCAGCGGTTCGGGGTCGAACACTGAAGCTTTCTTT	CASGSGSNTEAFF
TRBD1	14	TRBJ1-5	TRBV2	NA	TGTGCCAGCAGTGAGGACAGGGGTGGTCAGCCCCAGCATTTT	CASSEDRGGQPQHF
TRBD2	15	TRBJ2-5	TRBV5-4	few	TGTGCCAGCAGCCCTGGGGGGGTGTGGCAAGAGACCCAGTACTTC	CASSPGGVWQETQYF
TRBD2	14	TRBJ2-3	TRBV9	NA	TGTGCCAGCAGCGTAGTGCCGGGGGGAGATACGCAGTATTTT	CASSVVPGGDTQYF
NA	14	TRBJ1-2	TRBV7-9	NA	TGTGCCAGCAGCAGGCAGGCAGATGACTATGGCTACACCTTC	CASSRQADDYGYTF
NA	16	TRBJ2-2	TRBV4-2	few	TGTGCCAGCAGCCAAGTACGGGGGATGAACACCGGGGAGCTGTTTTTT	CASSQVRGMNTGELFF
NA	22	TRBJ2-1	TRBV10-3	few	TGTGCCATCCCCCCGGCCTGGGAGAGACTCAAGGGCGGTTCGCTTCCTTACAATGAGCAGTTCTTC	CAIPPAWERLKGGSLPYNEQFF